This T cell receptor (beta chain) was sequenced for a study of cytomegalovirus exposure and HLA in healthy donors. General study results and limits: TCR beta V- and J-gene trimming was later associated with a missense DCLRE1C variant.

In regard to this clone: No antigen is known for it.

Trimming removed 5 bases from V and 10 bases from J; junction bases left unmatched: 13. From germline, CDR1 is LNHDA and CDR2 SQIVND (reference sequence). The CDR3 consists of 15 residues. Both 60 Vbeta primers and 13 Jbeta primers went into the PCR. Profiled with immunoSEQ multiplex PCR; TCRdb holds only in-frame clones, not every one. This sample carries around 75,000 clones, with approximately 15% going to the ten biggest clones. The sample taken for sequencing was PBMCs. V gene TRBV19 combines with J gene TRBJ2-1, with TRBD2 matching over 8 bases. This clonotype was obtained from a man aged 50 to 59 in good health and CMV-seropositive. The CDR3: CASSALGAGAREQFF. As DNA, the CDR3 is TGTGCCAGTAGTGCCCTAGGAGCGGGGGCAAGAGAGCAGTTCTTC.